Listed below are T cell receptor beta chains from one sample, sequenced in a study of cytomegalovirus exposure and HLA in healthy donors. Method: immunoSEQ multiplex PCR; TCRdb's copy keeps in-frame clones and lacks some. The table includes approximately 260,000 clones, roughly 91% detected once. Material: PBMCs. These TCRs come from a girl aged 2 to 10 in good health and CMV-seronegative. Each CDR3 is given without its conserved first and last residue.

J gene	V gene	CDR3 protein
TRBJ1-3	TRBV6-1	ASSEAAGGQGILSSGNTIY
TRBJ1-4	TRBV28	ASRGQAPLEKLF
TRBJ2-3	TRBV5-4	ASSLGLAGGRLTDTQY
TRBJ1-2	TRBV9	ASSVRLQGEDYGYT
TRBJ2-7	TRBV10-2	ATRGTKNEQY
TRBJ1-6	TRBV2	ASQQGRSSPLH
TRBJ1-5	TRBV5-1	ASSLGTPESNQPQH
TRBJ2-3	TRBV6-6	ASQREPTDTQY
TRBJ2-6	TRBV29-1	SVFDGYSGANVLT
TRBJ2-3	TRBV6-5	ASSYGQGTDTQY
TRBJ2-5	TRBV30	AWSVSRGSQETQY
TRBJ1-5	TRBV2	ASTPGQGGNQPQH
TRBJ2-3	TRBV5-1	ASREGTSGAGDTQY
TRBJ1-2	TRBV15	ATSANLGQVPPLLGYT
TRBJ2-7	TRBV20-1	SAPAGYEQY
TRBJ1-2	TRBV9	ASSGRQMDRGQYGYT
TRBJ1-5	TRBV7-8	ASSRLAGGNQPQH
TRBJ2-1	TRBV6-1	ASSERPLGLAFEQF
TRBJ2-1	TRBV29-1	SVDRGLFNEQF
TRBJ2-5	TRBV19	ASSRGPQGYETQY
TRBJ2-3	TRBV29-1	SVGGGTDTQY
TRBJ1-1	TRBV6-5	ASSYGTGTTEAF
TRBJ2-7	TRBV7-9	ASSFRGQGYEQY
TRBJ2-3	TRBV4-1	ASSPGLAGDTQY
TRBJ2-7	TRBV27	ASSPRTSGGSYEQY
TRBJ1-1	TRBV2	ARETGSMGDTEAF
.	TRBV30	AWARGTGGKNEQY
TRBJ1-2	TRBV10-3	AITTGFYYGYT
TRBJ2-1	TRBV30	AWSTTSYEQF
TRBJ2-7	TRBV4-1	ASSQDLAGSYEQY
TRBJ2-5	TRBV12-5	ASGLRLAGAEETQY
TRBJ1-2	TRBV11-2	ASSRGTGYT
TRBJ1-2	TRBV5-4	ASSLTGSSYGYT
.	TRBV5-1	ASSSNNRGNSSYEQY
TRBJ2-7	TRBV9	ASSLAGGGEQY
TRBJ2-5	TRBV28	ASTSPRAGRETQY
TRBJ2-2	TRBV5-4	ASSLAGQGGTGELF
TRBJ2-1	TRBV12-5	ASGPLLGGEQF
TRBJ2-2	TRBV5-1	ASPTGELF
TRBJ2-1	TRBV11-2	ASSFPQGSLQDEQF
.	TRBV2	ASSPYIEQY
TRBJ1-1	TRBV5-6	ASYGQTNTEAF
TRBJ2-1	TRBV9	ASSASLTSSEQF
TRBJ2-5	TRBV4-1	ASSQPGQVQETQY
TRBJ1-1	TRBV19	ATFPAPGTEAF
TRBJ1-1	TRBV28	ASSPGTEAF
TRBJ1-6	TRBV18	ASSPPPTGFYSPLH
TRBJ1-1	TRBV29-1	SVEDLPGPTEAF
TRBJ1-4	TRBV7-9	ASSSETGRNEKLF
TRBJ2-1	TRBV5-1	ASSLDGGGEQF
TRBJ2-2	TRBV6-1	ASSGGTGGASTGELF
TRBJ2-7	TRBV7-9	SSSSPRSGWFYEQY
TRBJ2-3	TRBV30	AWSVDFTDTQY
TRBJ2-1	TRBV11-2	ASSLARTGNYNEQF
TRBJ1-1	TRBV9	ASSEGARTEAF
TRBJ1-1	TRBV7-8	ASSLLGGNTEAF
TRBJ1-1	TRBV2	ASSSDYTEAF
TRBJ1-1	TRBV30	AWSRENTEAF
TRBJ1-1	TRBV5-6	ASSPADRLNTEAF
TRBJ2-7	TRBV6-1	ASSGSGQGSSYEQY